The rows below give T cell receptor beta chains drawn from one sample of a study of response to subunit inactivated influenza vaccine. One entry per CDR3 protein results from TCRdb running MiXCR on the RT-PCR reads. The sample holds 700,000 to 800,000 distinct CDR3 sequences, 15% to 20% seen once. This specimen was PBMCs from blood, taken approximately 5 days after vaccination. These receptors all come from a middle-aged man who received an inactivated influenza vaccine. Each CDR3 is given with its conserved first and last residue. The order of the fields is V gene, J gene, D gene, clone size, CDR3 protein, CDR3 DNA. The D gene is left open where the match is weak. Not all rows give a size; the values are once, few, many and, for expanded clones, a class.

TRBV7-2,TRBJ2-7,-,-,CASSTTTGLPYEQYF,TGTGCCAGCAGCACGACCACAGGGCTACCCTACGAGCAGTACTTC
TRBV20-1,TRBJ2-5,TRBD2,few,CSALRAGGQETQYF,TGCAGTGCCCTCCGGGCGGGGGGCCAAGAGACCCAGTACTTC
TRBV7-2,TRBJ2-2,-,many,CASSYGPNTGELFF,TGTGCCAGCAGCTACGGACCGAACACCGGGGAGCTGTTTTTT
TRBV4-3,TRBJ2-5,-,few,CASSQGAGNKETQYF,TGCGCCAGCAGCCAAGGGGCGGGAAACAAAGAGACCCAGTACTTC
TRBV4-3,TRBJ1-5,TRBD1,few,CASSQDYNRGQPQHF,TGCGCCAGCAGCCAAGATTACAACAGGGGACAGCCCCAGCATTTT
TRBV9,TRBJ2-1,TRBD2,-,CASSPTSGWFNEQFF,TGTGCCAGCAGCCCGACTAGCGGGTGGTTCAATGAGCAGTTCTTC
TRBV12-3/TRBV12-4,TRBJ1-1,-,few,CASSLTSVLGENTEAFF,TGTGCCAGCAGTTTAACGTCGGTTTTAGGGGAGAACACTGAAGCTTTCTTT
TRBV9,TRBJ2-7,-,-,CASSVDDGSIYEQYF,TGTGCCAGCAGCGTAGACGACGGGAGTATTTACGAGCAGTACTTC
TRBV6-2/TRBV6-3,TRBJ2-7,TRBD2,few,CASSLVAGVPTYEQYF,TGTGCCAGCAGTTTGGTAGCGGGAGTACCGACCTACGAGCAGTACTTC
TRBV6-2/TRBV6-3,TRBJ2-1,TRBD2,-,CASELAGPYNEQFF,TGTGCCAGCGAACTAGCGGGGCCCTACAATGAGCAGTTCTTC
TRBV2,TRBJ1-2,-,-,CASSDQTDYYGYTF,TGTGCCAGCAGTGACCAGACAGACTACTATGGCTACACCTTC
TRBV6-2/TRBV6-3,TRBJ1-5,-,few,CASTDRTESQPQHF,TGTGCCAGCACCGACAGAACAGAAAGTCAGCCCCAGCATTTT
TRBV5-1,TRBJ1-6,-,-,CASSQEGTAGRFNSPLHF,TGCGCCAGCAGCCAAGAAGGGACGGCGGGGAGATTTAATTCACCCCTCCACTTT
TRBV4-3,TRBJ2-7,TRBD2,few,CASSQHRTSGSRNEQYF,TGCGCCAGCAGCCAGCACCGAACTAGCGGGAGTAGGAACGAGCAGTACTTC
TRBV7-2,TRBJ2-3,-,few,CASSSDDSSRTDTQYF,TGTGCCAGCAGCTCGGATGACTCTAGCAGGACAGATACGCAGTATTTT
TRBV12-3/TRBV12-4,TRBJ2-2,-,many,CASTPNTGELFF,TGTGCCAGCACCCCAAACACCGGGGAGCTGTTTTTT
TRBV20-1,TRBJ2-6,-,-,CSARSQGPGANVLTF,TGCAGTGCCAGATCCCAGGGGCCTGGGGCCAACGTCCTGACTTTC
TRBV20-1,TRBJ1-2,-,many,CSAVRERGRGYTF,TGCAGTGCTGTCCGGGAGAGGGGCAGGGGCTACACCTTC
TRBV30,TRBJ1-1,-,-,CAWGRGTEAFF,TGTGCCTGGGGGCGTGGCACTGAAGCTTTCTTT
TRBV9,TRBJ2-3,TRBD1,few,CASSVGAGGPDTQYF,TGTGCCAGCAGCGTAGGGGCAGGGGGACCAGATACGCAGTATTTT
TRBV12-3/TRBV12-4,TRBJ2-3,-,few,CASSSGSSTDTQYF,TGTGCCAGCAGTTCGGGGTCTAGCACAGATACGCAGTATTTT
TRBV6-2/TRBV6-3,TRBJ1-5,-,-,CASSEALDQPQHF,TGTGCCAGCAGCGAGGCTTTGGATCAGCCCCAGCATTTT
TRBV5-1,TRBJ2-2,-,-,CASRHPGRPNGTGELFF,TGCGCCAGCAGACACCCGGGACGGCCGAATGGCACCGGGGAGCTGTTTTTT
TRBV9,TRBJ2-3,-,few,CASNREGGEGDTQYF,TGTGCCAGCAACAGAGAGGGCGGTGAGGGAGATACGCAGTATTTT
TRBV12-3/TRBV12-4,TRBJ1-2,-,few,CASSLRGFGYGYTF,TGTGCCAGCAGTTTAAGGGGTTTTGGCTATGGCTACACCTTC
TRBV7-9,TRBJ2-3,-,few,CASNLLSAPSTDTQYF,TGTGCCAGCAACCTCCTTAGCGCCCCGAGCACAGATACGCAGTATTTT
TRBV4-3,TRBJ2-7,-,-,CASSQDTAKWYEQYF,TGCGCCAGCAGCCAAGACACAGCAAAATGGTACGAGCAGTACTTC